This T cell receptor (beta chain) was obtained from a study of blood T cell repertoires in COVID-19. Assay: immunoSEQ multiplex PCR; the TCRdb copy retains only in-frame clones and omits some. This sample has 150,000 or so clones, with around 86% found just once. This clone turned up a few times. Germline assignment: CDR1 SQVTM and CDR2 ANQGSEA. The CDR3 has 22 amino acids. After removal of 4 bases from V and 0 bases from J, the junction contained 21 bases not matched to a gene. The chain carries TRBV29-1 and TRBJ2-1, with 13 bases matching TRBD2. The sample was peripheral blood. The source is a human donor in a cohort sampled during active COVID-19. The CDR3, as DNA: TGCAGCGTTGTTGGGGGGACAGGGAGTACTAGCGGGAGGGAAAGCTCCTACAATGAGCAGTTCTTC. This codes for CSVVGGTGSTSGRESSYNEQFF.